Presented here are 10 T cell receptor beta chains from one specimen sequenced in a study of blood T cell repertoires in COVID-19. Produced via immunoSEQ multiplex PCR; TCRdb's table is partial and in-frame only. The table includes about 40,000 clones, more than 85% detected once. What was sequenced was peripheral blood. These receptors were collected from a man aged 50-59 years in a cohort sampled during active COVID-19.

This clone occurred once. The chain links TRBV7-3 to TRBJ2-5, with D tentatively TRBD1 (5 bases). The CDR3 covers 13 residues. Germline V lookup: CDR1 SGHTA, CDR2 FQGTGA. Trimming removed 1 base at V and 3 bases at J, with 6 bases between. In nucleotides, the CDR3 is TGTGCCAGCAGCTTAAGCAGGGAAGAGACCCAGTACTTC. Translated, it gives CASSLSREETQYF.

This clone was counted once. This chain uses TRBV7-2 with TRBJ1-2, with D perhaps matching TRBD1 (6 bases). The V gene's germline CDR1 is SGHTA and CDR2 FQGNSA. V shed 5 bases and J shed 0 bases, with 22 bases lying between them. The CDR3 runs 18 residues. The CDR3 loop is CASSPRQVMAGPNYGYTF. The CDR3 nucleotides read TGTGCCAGCAGCCCGAGACAGGTCATGGCGGGCCCTAACTATGGCTACACCTTC. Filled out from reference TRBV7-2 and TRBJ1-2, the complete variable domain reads GAGVSQSPSNKVTEKGKDVELRCDPISGHTALYWYRQSLGQGLEFLIYFQGNSAPDKSGLPSDRFSAERTGGSVSTLTIQRTQQEDSAVYLCASSPRQVMAGPNYGYTFGSGTRLTVV.

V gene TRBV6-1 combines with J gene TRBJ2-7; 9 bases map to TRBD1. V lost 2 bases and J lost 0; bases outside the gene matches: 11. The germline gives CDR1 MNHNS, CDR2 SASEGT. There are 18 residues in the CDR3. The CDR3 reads CASSERGQGAVLSYEQYV. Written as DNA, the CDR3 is TGTGCCAGCAGTGAAAGGGGACAGGGTGCAGTTCTCTCCTACGAGCAGTACGTC.

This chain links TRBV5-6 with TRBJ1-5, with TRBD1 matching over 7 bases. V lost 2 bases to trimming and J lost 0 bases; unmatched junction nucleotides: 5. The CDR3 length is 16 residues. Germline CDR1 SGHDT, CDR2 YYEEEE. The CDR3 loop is CASSLRDSYSNQPQHF. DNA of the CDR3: TGTGCCAGCAGCTTACGGGACAGTTATAGCAATCAGCCCCAGCATTTT.

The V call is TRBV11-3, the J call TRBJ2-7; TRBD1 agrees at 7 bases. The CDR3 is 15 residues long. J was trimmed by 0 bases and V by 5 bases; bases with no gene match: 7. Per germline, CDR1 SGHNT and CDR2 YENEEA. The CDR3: CASSRQGSSSYEQYF. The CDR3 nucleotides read TGTGCCAGCAGCCGACAGGGATCGTCCTCCTACGAGCAGTACTTC.

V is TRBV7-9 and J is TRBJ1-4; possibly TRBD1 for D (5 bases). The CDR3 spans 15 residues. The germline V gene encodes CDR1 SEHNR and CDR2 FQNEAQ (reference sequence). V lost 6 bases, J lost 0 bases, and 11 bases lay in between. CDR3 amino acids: CASRPDSTTNEKLFF. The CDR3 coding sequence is TGTGCCAGCAGACCCGACAGTACAACTAATGAAAAACTGTTTTTT.

The DNA of the CDR3 is TGTGCCAGCAGCTCAGGACAGCTGAGGGAGACCCAGTACTTC. Translating gives CASSSGQLRETQYF. The chain combines TRBV11-3 with TRBJ2-5; perhaps TRBD1 as D (6 bases). There are 14 residues in the CDR3. The germline V and J ends were trimmed by 4 bases and 5 bases, with 14 bases remaining between them. Looked up from germline, CDR1 is SGHNT and CDR2 is YENEEA.

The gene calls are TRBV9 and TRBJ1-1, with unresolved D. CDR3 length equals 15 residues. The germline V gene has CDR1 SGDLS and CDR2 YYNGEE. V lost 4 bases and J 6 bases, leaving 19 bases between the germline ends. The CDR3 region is CASSSVGREGPEAFF. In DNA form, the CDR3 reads TGTGCCAGCAGCTCAGTCGGGCGGGAAGGACCTGAAGCTTTCTTT.

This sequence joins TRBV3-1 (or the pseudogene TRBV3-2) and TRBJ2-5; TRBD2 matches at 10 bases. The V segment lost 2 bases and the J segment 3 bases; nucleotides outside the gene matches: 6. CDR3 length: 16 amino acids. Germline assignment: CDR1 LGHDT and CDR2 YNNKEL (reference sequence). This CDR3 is CASSQLGTSVEETQYF. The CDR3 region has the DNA TGTGCCAGCAGCCAACTCGGGACTAGCGTGGAAGAGACCCAGTACTTC.

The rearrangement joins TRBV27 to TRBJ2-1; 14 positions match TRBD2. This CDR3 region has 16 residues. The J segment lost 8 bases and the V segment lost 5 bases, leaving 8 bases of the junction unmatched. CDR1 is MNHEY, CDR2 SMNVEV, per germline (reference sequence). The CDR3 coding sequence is TGTGCCAGCAGTCCGGGACTAGCGGGAGTAATGGATGAGCAGTTCTTC. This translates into CASSPGLAGVMDEQFF.